This record concerns one T cell receptor beta chain sequence. The data belong to a study of blood T cells in healthy people across ages. The germline V gene encodes CDR1 MDHEN and CDR2 SYDVKM. V was trimmed by 4 bases and J by 3 bases, leaving 6 bases between them. The CDR3 has 12 amino acids. Primed by a sample-barcoded 5' primer and a J-beta primer mix, a second PCR proceeded for about 7 to 11 cycles. One entry per CDR3 protein results from TCRdb running MiXCR on the 5' RACE reads. The data show about 1,600,000 distinct CDR3 sequences, with 42% seen just once and 7% to 9.5% held by the top ten. Sample: blood. This receptor was obtained from a woman aged 18-29 years in good health. The gene calls are TRBV28 and TRBJ1-2; weak D call: TRBD1 (6 bases). The DNA for the CDR3 is TGTGCCAGCAGTTGGACAGACTATGGCTACACCTTC. Translated: CASSWTDYGYTF.